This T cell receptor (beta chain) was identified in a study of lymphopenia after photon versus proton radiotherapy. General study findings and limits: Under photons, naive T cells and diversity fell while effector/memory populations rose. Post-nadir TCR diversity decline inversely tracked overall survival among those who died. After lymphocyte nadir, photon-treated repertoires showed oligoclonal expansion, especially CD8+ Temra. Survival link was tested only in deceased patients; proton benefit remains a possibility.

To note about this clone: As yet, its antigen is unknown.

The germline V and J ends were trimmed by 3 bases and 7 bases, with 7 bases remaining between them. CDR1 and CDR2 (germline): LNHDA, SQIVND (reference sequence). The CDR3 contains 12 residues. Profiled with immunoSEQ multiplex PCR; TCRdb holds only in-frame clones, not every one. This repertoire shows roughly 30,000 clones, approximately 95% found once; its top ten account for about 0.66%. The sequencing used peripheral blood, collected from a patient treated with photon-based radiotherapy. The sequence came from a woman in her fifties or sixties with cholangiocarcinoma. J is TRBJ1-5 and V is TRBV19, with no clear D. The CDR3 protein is CASSIPGQPQHF. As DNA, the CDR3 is TGTGCCAGTAGTATTCCGGGGCAGCCCCAGCATTTT. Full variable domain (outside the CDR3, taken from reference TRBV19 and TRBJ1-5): DGGITQSPKYLFRKEGQNVTLSCEQNLNHDAMYWYRQDPGQGLRLIYYSQIVNDFQKGDIAEGYSVSREKKESFPLTVTSAQKNPTAFYLCASSIPGQPQHFGDGTRLSIL.